This entry describes one T cell receptor beta chain. The same CDR3 arises from other DNA sequences in this sample as well. The data derive from a study of shared clonotypes between healthy human individuals. The naive CD8 population came from CD45RO-negative cells selected for CCR7, without terminally differentiated effector memory CD45RA+ cells. Per the original methods: Junction-only sequences without quality scores came from ImmunoSEQ, so filtering differed. The repertoire was sequenced with immunoSEQ multiplex PCR; TCRdb's copy has only in-frame clones and lacks some. V and J calls and clone size are those listed in that table; D and trimming were worked out from the DNA. Of 800,000 to 950,000 clones in the sample, 90% to 98% are singletons; the top ten hold under 0.25%. This sequence was found in a man aged 25 to 45 in good health. The specimen sequenced was naive CD8+ T cells sorted from blood.

The CDR3 region has the DNA TGTGCCAGCAGTTTAGGTGTCGCCGGGGAGCTGTTTTTT. Translation gives CASSLGVAGELFF. This chain joins TRBV27 and TRBJ2-2; D not resolved. The V gene's germline CDR1 is MNHEY and CDR2 SMNVEV (reference sequence). The CDR3 extends over 13 amino acids. The V gene lost 2 bases and the J gene lost 6 bases, with 7 bases spanning the gap.